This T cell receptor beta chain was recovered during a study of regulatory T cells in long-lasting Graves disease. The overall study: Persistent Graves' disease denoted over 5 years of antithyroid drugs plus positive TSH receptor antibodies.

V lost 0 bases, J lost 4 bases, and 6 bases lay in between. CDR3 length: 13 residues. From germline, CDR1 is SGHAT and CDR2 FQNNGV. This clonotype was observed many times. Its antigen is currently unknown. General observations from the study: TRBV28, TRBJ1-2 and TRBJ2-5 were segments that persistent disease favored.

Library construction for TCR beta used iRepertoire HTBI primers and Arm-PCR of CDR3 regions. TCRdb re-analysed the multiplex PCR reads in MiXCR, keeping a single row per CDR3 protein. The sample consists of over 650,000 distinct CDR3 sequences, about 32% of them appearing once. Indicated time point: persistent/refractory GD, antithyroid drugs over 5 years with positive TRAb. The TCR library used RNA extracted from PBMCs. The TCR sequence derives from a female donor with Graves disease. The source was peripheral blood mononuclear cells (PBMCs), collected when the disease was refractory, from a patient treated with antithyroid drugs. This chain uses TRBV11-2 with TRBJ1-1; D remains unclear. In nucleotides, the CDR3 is TGTGCCAGCAGCTTAGATAGTGGCACTGAAGCTTTCTTT. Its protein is CASSLDSGTEAFF.